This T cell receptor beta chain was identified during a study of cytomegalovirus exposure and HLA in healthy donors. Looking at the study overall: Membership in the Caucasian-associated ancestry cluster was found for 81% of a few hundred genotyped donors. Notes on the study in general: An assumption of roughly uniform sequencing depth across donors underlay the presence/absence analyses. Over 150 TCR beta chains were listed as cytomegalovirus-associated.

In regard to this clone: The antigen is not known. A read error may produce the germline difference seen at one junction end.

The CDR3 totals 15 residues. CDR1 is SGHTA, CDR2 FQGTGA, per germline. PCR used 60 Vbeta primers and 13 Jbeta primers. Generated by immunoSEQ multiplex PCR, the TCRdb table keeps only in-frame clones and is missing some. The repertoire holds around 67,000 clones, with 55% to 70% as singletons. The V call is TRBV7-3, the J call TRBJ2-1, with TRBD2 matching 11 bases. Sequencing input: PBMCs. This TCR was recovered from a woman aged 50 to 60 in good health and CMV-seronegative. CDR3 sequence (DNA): TGTGCCAGCAGCCTAACTAGCGGGAGTGCCAATGAGCAGTTCTTC. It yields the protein CASSLTSGSANEQFF.